These T cell receptor beta chains were read from a single sample in a study of T cell responses to AZD1222 COVID-19 vaccine. The repertoire was sequenced with immunoSEQ multiplex PCR; TCRdb's copy has only in-frame clones and lacks some. The table lists some 120,000 clones, 87% of them singletons, with about 1.2% in the top ten. Sequences were derived from peripheral blood, sampled on day 0 of AZD1222 vaccination. Receptors originate from an adult in good health. Each CDR3 is given with its conserved first and last residue. Each record gives: J gene, V gene, D gene, clone size, CDR3 protein, CDR3 DNA. A D gene is named only where the DNA matches it firmly. Clone size, where shown, is once, few, many, or a class for clones that have expanded.

TRBJ2-7,TRBV19,TRBD1,once,CASRPDRVSSYEQYF,TGTGCCAGTAGGCCCGACAGGGTCAGCTCCTACGAGCAGTACTTC
TRBJ2-6,TRBV7-2,TRBD1,-,CASSAGGAANVLTF,TGTGCCAGCAGCGCAGGGGGCGCGGCCAACGTCCTGACTTTC
TRBJ2-7,TRBV4-2,TRBD1,few,CASSSSGTGGDEQYF,TGTGCCAGCAGCTCATCCGGGACAGGGGGAGACGAGCAGTACTTC
TRBJ2-5,TRBV7-8,-,few,CASSLWGFRETQYF,TGTGCCAGCAGCTTATGGGGGTTTAGGGAGACCCAGTACTTC
TRBJ2-7,TRBV7-9,-,-,CASSPLTLGADEQYF,TGTGCCAGCAGCCCTTTAACTCTGGGGGCCGACGAGCAGTACTTC
TRBJ1-1,TRBV6-2/TRBV6-3,-,-,CASSYSALDRRFLNTEAFF,TGTGCCAGCAGTTACTCGGCCCTTGACAGGCGTTTTCTGAACACTGAAGCTTTCTTT
TRBJ1-6,TRBV5-1,-,-,CASSLDGHNSPLHF,TGCGCCAGCAGCTTGGACGGCCACAATTCACCCCTCCACTTT
TRBJ1-2,TRBV6-1,-,-,CASSEGLSYGYTF,TGTGCCAGCAGTGAGGGACTCAGCTATGGCTACACCTTC
TRBJ2-1,TRBV7-9,-,few,CASSHSGTPNEQFF,TGTGCCAGCAGCCACTCCGGGACTCCCAATGAGCAGTTCTTC
TRBJ1-3,TRBV5-4,-,-,CASSPRGSGNTIYF,TGTGCCAGCAGCCCGAGGGGCTCGGGAAACACCATATATTTT
TRBJ2-2,TRBV27,-,-,CASSLSGGELFF,TGTGCCAGCAGTTTATCCGGGGGGGAGCTGTTTTTT
TRBJ2-5,TRBV30,-,few,CAWSVLAGYQETQYF,TGTGCCTGGAGTGTACTTGCGGGGTACCAAGAGACCCAGTACTTC
TRBJ1-2,TRBV4-1,-,-,CASSQEQGPWSHGYTF,TGCGCCAGCAGCCAAGAGCAGGGCCCTTGGTCCCATGGCTACACCTTC
TRBJ1-5,TRBV6-1,TRBD1,-,CASSATGGTIFISNQPQHF,TGTGCCAGCAGTGCGACAGGGGGAACGATCTTTATTAGCAATCAGCCCCAGCATTTT
TRBJ1-2,TRBV7-2,-,-,CASSPGGAGYGYTF,TGTGCCAGCAGCCCCGGGGGGGCCGGGTATGGCTACACCTTC
TRBJ2-2,TRBV9,-,-,CASSVIDGELFF,TGTGCCAGCAGCGTTATAGACGGGGAGCTGTTTTTT
TRBJ1-4,TRBV15,-,-,CATSVGGPSTNEKLFF,TGTGCCACCAGCGTAGGGGGGCCATCAACTAATGAAAAACTGTTTTTT
TRBJ1-2,TRBV3-1/TRBV3-2,-,-,CASSPRDGGDGYTF,TGTGCCAGCAGCCCTCGAGATGGGGGAGATGGCTACACCTTC
TRBJ1-6,TRBV5-1,-,few,CASSPLQGSPLHF,TGCGCCAGCAGCCCCCTACAGGGATCACCCCTCCACTTT
TRBJ1-3,TRBV4-2,-,-,CASTQDRTGGNTIYF,TGTGCCAGCACCCAGGACCGGACGGGTGGAAACACCATATATTTT
TRBJ1-4,TRBV5-1,-,-,CASSPAGNEKLFF,TGCGCCAGCAGCCCTGCCGGTAATGAAAAACTGTTTTTT
TRBJ2-7,TRBV18,-,-,CASSPLGRQSYEQYF,TGTGCCAGCTCACCCTTGGGCCGTCAATCCTACGAGCAGTACTTC
TRBJ1-2,TRBV19,-,-,CASSMGGQGIYGYTF,TGTGCCAGTAGTATGGGAGGGCAGGGCATCTATGGCTACACCTTC
TRBJ2-4,TRBV12-2,-,once,CASRLRTSGVAKNIQYF,TGTGCAAGTCGCTTAAGGACTAGCGGGGTAGCCAAAAACATTCAGTACTTC
TRBJ1-2,TRBV2,-,-,CASSEADGYGYTF,TGTGCCAGCAGTGAAGCAGACGGCTATGGCTACACCTTC
TRBJ2-3,TRBV18,-,-,CASSPPLVRTDTQYF,TGTGCCAGCTCACCACCATTGGTCCGCACAGATACGCAGTATTTT
TRBJ1-6,TRBV7-9,-,-,CASSLVEGSKGSPLHF,TGTGCCAGCAGCTTAGTGGAGGGGTCGAAAGGGTCACCCCTCCACTTT
TRBJ1-2,TRBV12-3/TRBV12-4,TRBD1,-,CASSGTGWSGYTF,TGTGCCAGCAGTGGGACAGGGTGGAGCGGCTACACCTTC
TRBJ2-5,TRBV3-1/TRBV3-2,TRBD2,-,CASSLLAGYQETQYF,TGTGCCAGCAGCCTCTTAGCGGGTTACCAAGAGACCCAGTACTTC
TRBJ2-3,TRBV27,-,-,CASSPLSDTQYF,TGTGCCAGCAGTCCCCTTTCAGATACGCAGTATTTT
TRBJ2-1,TRBV6-6,TRBD1,-,CASSLTGYDEQFF,TGTGCCAGCTCATTGACAGGGTACGATGAGCAGTTCTTC
TRBJ2-5,TRBV2,-,-,CASSETPETQYF,TGTGCCAGCAGTGAAACACCAGAGACCCAGTACTTC
TRBJ2-6,TRBV23-1,TRBD1,-,CASSQSRGRGRTGANVLTF,TGCGCCAGCAGTCAATCACGGGGCAGGGGGCGGACTGGGGCCAACGTCCTGACTTTC
TRBJ1-2,TRBV5-1,-,-,CASSLEGDYGYTF,TGCGCCAGCAGCTTGGAGGGGGACTATGGCTACACCTTC
TRBJ1-4,TRBV5-4,-,-,CASSLGQGGGSEKLFF,TGTGCCAGCAGCTTGGGGCAGGGAGGCGGTAGCGAAAAACTGTTTTTT
TRBJ2-2,TRBV6-5,TRBD2,-,CASRRILAGTGELFF,TGTGCCAGCAGACGGATACTAGCGGGGACCGGGGAGCTGTTTTTT
TRBJ1-2,TRBV14,-,-,CASSQEGHFISYTF,TGTGCCAGCAGCCAGGAGGGACACTTCATCTCCTACACCTTC
TRBJ1-1,TRBV7-2,-,-,CASSRYAGGRGNTEAFF,TGTGCCAGCAGCCGCTACGCGGGGGGACGGGGGAACACTGAAGCTTTCTTT
TRBJ1-2,TRBV25-1,-,-,CASSEYAGANYGYTF,TGTGCCAGCAGTGAATACGCAGGGGCTAACTATGGCTACACCTTC
TRBJ1-6,TRBV12-3/TRBV12-4,-,-,CASSLNHNSPLHF,TGTGCCAGCAGCCTTAACCATAATTCACCCCTCCACTTT
TRBJ2-1,TRBV5-6,-,-,CASSLQQSRSYNEQFF,TGTGCCAGCAGCTTGCAGCAATCCCGCTCCTACAATGAGCAGTTCTTC
TRBJ1-1,TRBV4-1,-,-,CASSHRGPGIGNTEAFF,TGCGCCAGCAGCCACAGAGGGCCGGGAATAGGTAACACTGAAGCTTTCTTT
TRBJ2-1,TRBV10-2,TRBD2,-,CASSGTSGGIPNNEQFF,TGCGCCAGCAGTGGGACTAGCGGGGGGATCCCAAACAATGAGCAGTTCTTC
TRBJ1-4,TRBV10-2,TRBD1,-,CASIDGQGIVTNEKLFF,TGCGCCAGCATTGATGGACAGGGTATTGTCACTAATGAAAAACTGTTTTTT
TRBJ1-1,TRBV11-2,-,-,CASSPRTWSDTEAFF,TGTGCCAGCAGCCCACGGACGTGGTCTGACACTGAAGCTTTCTTT
TRBJ1-4,TRBV11-2,-,-,CASSLLTNEKLFF,TGTGCCAGCAGCTTATTGACTAATGAAAAACTGTTTTTT
TRBJ2-7,TRBV6-1,TRBD1,-,CASSEVLGAGGSYEQYF,TGTGCCAGCAGTGAAGTTTTAGGGGCAGGGGGCTCCTACGAGCAGTACTTC
TRBJ2-3,TRBV12-5,-,-,CASGLAPGGLGTQYF,TGTGCTAGTGGTTTGGCTCCCGGGGGGCTAGGGACGCAGTATTTT
TRBJ2-2,TRBV4-2,-,-,CASSQENTGELFF,TGTGCCAGCAGCCAAGAGAACACCGGGGAGCTGTTTTTT
TRBJ2-7,TRBV2,TRBD1,-,CASRLDRGEAYEQYF,TGTGCCAGCAGATTGGACAGGGGAGAGGCCTACGAGCAGTACTTC
TRBJ2-7,TRBV3-1/TRBV3-2,TRBD2,-,CASSQGRLAGGLYEQYF,TGTGCCAGCAGCCAAGGTCGACTAGCGGGGGGGCTTTACGAGCAGTACTTC
TRBJ2-7,TRBV9,-,-,CASSHNEGGAEQYF,TGTGCCAGCAGCCACAACGAAGGAGGAGCCGAGCAGTACTTC
TRBJ1-1,TRBV5-4,TRBD1,-,CASSLKQGANTEAFF,TGTGCCAGCAGCTTAAAACAGGGGGCGAACACTGAAGCTTTCTTT
TRBJ1-1,TRBV19,-,-,CASRSVGGNTEAFF,TGTGCCAGTAGGAGCGTGGGGGGGAACACTGAAGCTTTCTTT
TRBJ2-1,TRBV4-3,TRBD2,-,CASSQDLAGGYNEQFF,TGCGCCAGCAGCCAAGATCTAGCGGGGGGCTACAATGAGCAGTTCTTC
TRBJ1-5,TRBV7-8,-,-,CASSLARGRVHQPQHF,TGTGCCAGCAGCTTAGCGCGGGGGAGGGTACACCAGCCCCAGCATTTT
TRBJ2-1,TRBV5-4,TRBD2,-,CASSLILAGGDEQFF,TGTGCCAGCAGCTTGATTCTAGCGGGGGGGGATGAGCAGTTCTTC